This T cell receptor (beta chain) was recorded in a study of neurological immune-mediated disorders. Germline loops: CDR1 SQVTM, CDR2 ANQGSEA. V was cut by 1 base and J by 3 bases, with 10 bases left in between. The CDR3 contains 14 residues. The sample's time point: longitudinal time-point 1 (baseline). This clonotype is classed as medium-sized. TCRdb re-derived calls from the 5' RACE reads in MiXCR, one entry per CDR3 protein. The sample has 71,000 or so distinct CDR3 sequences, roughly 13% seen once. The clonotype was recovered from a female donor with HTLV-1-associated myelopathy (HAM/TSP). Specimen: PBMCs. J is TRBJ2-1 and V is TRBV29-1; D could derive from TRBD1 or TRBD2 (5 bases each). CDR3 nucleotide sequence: TGCAGCGTTGAAGGCCGGGGCCTCTACAATGAGCAGTTCTTC. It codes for CSVEGRGLYNEQFF.